These T cell receptor beta chains were read from a single sample in a study of beta chain features in type 1 diabetes. Profiled with immunoSEQ multiplex PCR; TCRdb holds only in-frame clones, not every one. The sample has about 110,000 clones, around 40% seen once. Material: stem cell memory CD4+ T cells from blood. The receptors were gathered from a woman aged 18-29 years in good health. Both conserved end residues are part of each CDR3. Fields, in order: D gene, V gene, clone size, CDR3 length, J gene, CDR3 protein, CDR3 DNA. A D gene is named only where the DNA matches it firmly. For some rows the clone size is stated as once, few or many, or as a class when expanded; others skip it.

TRBD2,TRBV27,few,15,TRBJ2-1,CASSYGTSPYNEQFF,TGTGCCAGCAGTTACGGGACTAGCCCTTACAATGAGCAGTTCTTC
TRBD1,TRBV7-9,few,15,TRBJ2-5,CASSVYRGQQETQYF,TGTGCCAGCAGCGTTTACAGGGGCCAGCAAGAGACCCAGTACTTC
TRBD2,TRBV27,NA,14,TRBJ2-7,CASNPSGFSYEQYF,TGTGCCAGCAACCCTAGCGGGTTCTCCTACGAGCAGTACTTC
TRBD1,TRBV30,few,16,TRBJ1-5,CAWRAGGPFFNQPQHF,TGTGCCTGGAGGGCAGGGGGTCCCTTCTTCAATCAGCCCCAGCATTTT
NA,TRBV6-1,NA,11,TRBJ2-2,CAARWTGELFF,TGTGCCGCTAGGTGGACCGGGGAGCTGTTTTTT
NA,TRBV18,NA,15,TRBJ1-1,CASSPPPGVNTEAFF,TGTGCCAGCTCACCACCGCCGGGAGTGAACACTGAAGCTTTCTTT
TRBD2,TRBV28,NA,13,TRBJ2-7,CASSFGGGYEQYF,TGTGCCAGCAGTTTTGGCGGGGGGTACGAGCAGTACTTC
TRBD2,TRBV29-1,few,15,TRBJ2-7,CSVEESGRTPYEQYF,TGCAGCGTCGAAGAGAGCGGGAGGACACCCTACGAGCAGTACTTC
NA,TRBV2,few,13,TRBJ2-3,CASSEQSTDTQYF,TGTGCCAGCAGTGAACAGAGCACAGATACGCAGTATTTT
TRBD1,TRBV2,NA,13,TRBJ2-5,CASTGQGEETQYF,TGTGCCAGCACCGGACAGGGAGAAGAGACCCAGTACTTC
NA,TRBV30,NA,15,TRBJ2-2,CAWSKGNRNTGELFF,TGTGCCTGGAGTAAGGGGAACCGAAACACCGGGGAGCTGTTTTTT
NA,TRBV18,NA,16,TRBJ1-1,CASSKIILGQNTEAFF,TGTGCCAGCTCAAAAATTATACTCGGACAGAACACTGAAGCTTTCTTT
NA,TRBV2,NA,14,TRBJ2-1,CASSEKGWGPYQFF,TGTGCCAGCAGTGAAAAAGGATGGGGCCCTTACCAGTTCTTC
NA,TRBV5-1,NA,17,TRBJ2-1,CASSFVLALGINNEQFF,TGCGCCAGCAGCTTCGTTCTAGCGTTGGGAATCAACAATGAGCAGTTCTTC
TRBD2,TRBV4-2,NA,20,TRBJ2-5,CASSQESRLAGAILQETQYF,TGTGCCAGCAGCCAAGAAAGTCGGCTAGCGGGAGCCATCTTGCAAGAGACCCAGTACTTC
TRBD2,TRBV4-1,NA,19,TRBJ2-5,CASSPIGQREGKSHWAQYF,TGCGCCAGCAGCCCGATTGGCCAGCGGGAGGGGAAGTCCCATTGGGCCCAGTACTTC
TRBD1,TRBV27,NA,17,TRBJ2-3,CASSLERGRGLGDTQYF,TGTGCCAGCAGTTTGGAGAGGGGCAGGGGGCTCGGAGATACGCAGTATTTT
TRBD1,TRBV7-2,few,15,TRBJ1-1,CASRDRDIMNTEAFF,TGTGCCAGCCGGGACAGGGACATCATGAACACTGAAGCTTTCTTT
TRBD2,TRBV7-7,NA,16,TRBJ2-3,CASSPLAGGSTDTQYF,TGTGCTAGCAGCCCGTTAGCGGGAGGGAGCACAGATACGCAGTATTTT
NA,TRBV7-2,NA,15,TRBJ2-7,CASSIQGQGSYEQYF,TGTGCCAGCAGCATACAGGGTCAAGGGTCCTACGAGCAGTACTTC
TRBD1,TRBV7-9,NA,16,TRBJ2-4,CASSLGQGSAKNIQYF,TGTGCCAGCAGCTTAGGACAGGGATCAGCCAAAAACATTCAGTACTTC
NA,TRBV6-5,NA,15,TRBJ1-1,CASSYTRVGGTEAFF,TGTGCCAGCAGTTACACAAGGGTAGGGGGCACTGAAGCTTTCTTT
TRBD2,TRBV30,few,15,TRBJ2-5,CAWGTSGRPQETQYF,TGTGCCTGGGGGACTAGCGGGAGGCCTCAAGAGACCCAGTACTTC
NA,TRBV30,few,10,TRBJ2-7,CAGGDYEQYF,TGTGCCGGCGGGGACTACGAGCAGTACTTC
NA,TRBV5-1,few,14,TRBJ2-3,CASSLARRTDTQYF,TGCGCCAGCAGCTTGGCCAGGCGCACAGATACGCAGTATTTT
TRBD1,TRBV7-9,NA,17,TRBJ2-1,CASRPTRGQGARDEQFF,TGTGCCAGCAGACCCACGAGGGGACAGGGGGCACGGGATGAGCAGTTCTTC
TRBD2,TRBV9,few,16,TRBJ2-3,CASSARLAGYTDTQYF,TGTGCCAGCAGCGCACGACTAGCGGGATACACAGATACGCAGTATTTT
TRBD2,TRBV28,many,13,TRBJ2-1,CASGLAGVHEQFF,TGTGCCAGTGGACTAGCGGGAGTCCATGAGCAGTTCTTC
TRBD2,TRBV7-2,NA,15,TRBJ2-7,CASSPGLAGVDEQYF,TGTGCCAGCAGCCCCGGACTAGCGGGAGTAGACGAGCAGTACTTC
NA,TRBV6-1,NA,14,TRBJ1-5,CASSKRQEHQPQHF,TGTGCCAGCAGTAAGAGACAGGAGCATCAGCCCCAGCATTTT
NA,TRBV2,NA,11,TRBJ2-3,CASRIGGTQYF,TGTGCCAGCCGGATTGGGGGGACGCAGTATTTT
TRBD1,TRBV30,NA,15,TRBJ2-7,CAWSGPGTGVKEQYF,TGTGCCTGGAGTGGTCCCGGGACAGGGGTGAAAGAGCAGTACTTC
NA,TRBV4-2,NA,16,TRBJ2-2,CASSQSTGMNTGELFF,TGTGCCAGCAGCCAGTCGACAGGCATGAACACCGGGGAGCTGTTTTTT